These 25 T cell receptor beta chains were sequenced from one sample in a study of blood T cell repertoires in COVID-19. This table comes from immunoSEQ multiplex PCR, and its TCRdb copy is limited to in-frame clones, with some not included. The sample records approximately 150,000 clones, approximately 80% being singletons. The sequenced material came from peripheral blood. The receptors come from a human donor in a cohort sampled during active COVID-19.

V gene TRBV18 combines with J gene TRBJ2-6, with 7 bases aligning to TRBD2. Germline CDR1 is KGHSH and CDR2 is LQKENI. The length of the CDR3 is 17 residues. Trimming at V came to 5 bases and at J to 2 bases, leaving 9 bases not matched to a gene. The CDR3 region has the DNA TGTGCCAGCTCAAGTCGGGGCGCGGGGGCTGGGGCCAACGTCCTGACTTTC. Translated, it gives CASSSRGAGAGANVLTF. Filled out from reference TRBV18 and TRBJ2-6, the complete variable domain reads NAGVMQNPRHLVRRRGQEARLRCSPMKGHSHVYWYRQLPEEGLKFMVYLQKENIIDESGMPKERFSAEFPKEGPSILRIQQVVRGDSAAYFCASSSRGAGAGANVLTFGAGSRLTVL.

This rearrangement joins TRBV6-1 to TRBJ1-2; no firm D call. V lost 0 bases, J lost 8 bases, and 7 bases lay in between. Germline V lookup: CDR1 MNHNS, CDR2 SASEGT. The CDR3 covers 12 residues. The CDR3 DNA reads TGTGCCAGCAGTGAAGCGGCAGGCGGCTACACCTTC. Encoded protein: CASSEAAGGYTF.

J is TRBJ2-1 and V is TRBV3-1 (or the pseudogene TRBV3-2), with 9 bases fitting TRBD2. CDR1 LGHDT and CDR2 YNNKEL come from the germline V gene (reference sequence). The V and J ends lost 2 bases and 4 bases, in that order; junction bases with no gene match: 6. This CDR3 contains 16 residues. CDR3 protein: CASSQFGLALYNEQFF. The CDR3 DNA is TGTGCCAGCAGCCAATTTGGACTAGCGCTGTACAATGAGCAGTTCTTC.

The V call is TRBV19, the J call TRBJ1-2, with unresolved D. V dropped 3 bases and J dropped 4 bases, with 12 bases sitting between them. Germline CDR1 reads LNHDA; CDR2 reads SQIVND (reference sequence). The CDR3 has 14 amino acids. The CDR3 protein is CASSIGRGGYGYTF. The CDR3 nucleotides read TGTGCCAGTAGTATTGGGCGGGGTGGCTATGGCTACACCTTC. The full variable domain, rest sourced from reference TRBV19 and TRBJ1-2, is DGGITQSPKYLFRKEGQNVTLSCEQNLNHDAMYWYRQDPGQGLRLIYYSQIVNDFQKGDIAEGYSVSREKKESFPLTVTSAQKNPTAFYLCASSIGRGGYGYTFGSGTRLTVV.

V usage is TRBV28 and J usage is TRBJ1-2; 11 bases match TRBD1. Germline V gene data show CDR1 as MDHEN and CDR2 as SYDVKM. This CDR3 has 15 amino acids. V lost 5 bases to trimming and J lost 4 bases; unmatched junction nucleotides: 6. As DNA, the CDR3 is TGTGCCAGCAGTCCCACCGGGACAGGGGGCTATGGCTACACCTTC. As protein: CASSPTGTGGYGYTF.

The gene calls are TRBV23-1 and TRBJ1-1; no definite D call. TRBV23-1 carries the ORF label, with uncertain function. V shed 6 bases and J shed 6 bases, with 26 bases lying between them. The CDR3 totals 17 residues. The CDR3: CASSDTRCRPYGSEAFF. The CDR3 DNA sequence: TGCGCCAGCAGCGACACAAGGTGCAGGCCCTATGGGTCTGAAGCTTTCTTT.

V is TRBV6-5 and J is TRBJ2-7, with 7 positions matching TRBD2. J lost 4 bases, V lost 7 bases, and 10 bases had no gene match. CDR3 length: 14 amino acids. Germline assignment: CDR1 MNHEY and CDR2 SVGAGI. In DNA, the CDR3 is TGTGCCAGCAATTTGAGGGAGGGATTATACGAGCAGTACTTC. Protein product: CASNLREGLYEQYF.

V usage is TRBV14 and J usage is TRBJ1-1, with D possibly being TRBD1 (6 bases). The CDR3 has 14 residues. V was pared by 3 bases and J by 1 base, with 9 bases between. Per the germline V gene, CDR1 is SGHDN and CDR2 is FVKESK. The CDR3 nucleotides read TGTGCCAGCAGCCATCGGACAGCGAACACTGAAGCTTTCTTT. It is translated as CASSHRTANTEAFF.

The genes are TRBV5-4 and TRBJ2-7, with a tentative D call TRBD2 (5 bases). This CDR3 comprises 13 residues. Trimming pared 4 bases from V and 0 bases from J, leaving 8 bases between. Germline values: CDR1 SGHNT, CDR2 YYREEE (reference sequence). CDR3 nucleotide sequence: TGTGCCAGCAGCCCGGGATCCTCCTACGAGCAGTACTTC. Amino acid sequence: CASSPGSSYEQYF.

The chain is built from TRBV19 and TRBJ2-3; tentative D call: TRBD1 (5 bases). The CDR3 loop spans 16 amino acids. V lost 3 bases, J lost 4 bases, and 17 bases lay in between. Germline V CDR1 and CDR2: LNHDA, SQIVND (reference sequence). CDR3 region: CASSMQGWYVADTQYF. The CDR3 DNA sequence: TGTGCCAGTAGTATGCAGGGCTGGTATGTAGCAGATACGCAGTATTTT.

This chain connects TRBV11-1 to TRBJ2-7, with 8 bases identical to TRBD1. From germline, CDR1 is SGHAT and CDR2 FQDESV (reference sequence). V lost 2 bases and J lost 0; bases outside the gene matches: 3. The CDR3 is made up of 15 amino acids. The CDR3 region is CASSLRQGSSYEQYF. In nucleotides, the CDR3 is TGTGCCAGCAGCTTAAGACAGGGGAGCTCCTACGAGCAGTACTTC.

The V gene is TRBV18, the J gene TRBJ2-5, with a possible D match to TRBD1 (5 bases). V gave up 6 bases and J gave up 5 bases, with 10 bases separating them. The CDR3 is 12 amino acids. The germline CDR1 and CDR2 sequences are KGHSH and LQKENI. In DNA form, the CDR3 reads TGTGCCAGCTCCCAGGGTAGGGAGACCCAGTACTTC. Its translation: CASSQGRETQYF.

This clone was found once. This chain joins TRBV18 and TRBJ1-1; D gene unclear. The length of the CDR3 is 18 residues. The germline V gene has CDR1 KGHSH and CDR2 LQKENI. V was pared by 3 bases and J by 0 bases, with 20 bases between. The CDR3 DNA sequence: TGTGCCAGCTCACCCCGTTCGGGTGTTAGTAGCATGAACACTGAAGCTTTCTTT. Residues: CASSPRSGVSSMNTEAFF.

The table lists this clone with a count of one. This chain uses TRBV2 with TRBJ2-3; 10 positions agree with TRBD2. Germline V gives CDR1 SNHLY, CDR2 FYNNEI. The CDR3 spans 16 residues. V lost 4 bases and J lost 2; bases outside the gene matches: 6. CDR3 residues: CASSAMGLATTDTQYF. CDR3 sequence (DNA): TGTGCCAGCAGTGCTATGGGACTAGCGACCACAGATACGCAGTATTTT. Full variable domain (remainder filled in from reference TRBV2 and TRBJ2-3): EPEVTQTPSHQVTQMGQEVILRCVPISNHLYFYWYRQILGQKVEFLVSFYNNEISEKSEIFDDQFSVERPDGSNFTLKIRSTKLEDSAMYFCASSAMGLATTDTQYFGPGTRLTVL.

The chain is built from TRBV2 and TRBJ1-5; 8 bases agree with TRBD1. The trim removed 6 bases at V and 4 bases at J, leaving 11 bases unmatched. The CDR3 consists of 16 residues. The germline V gene has CDR1 SNHLY and CDR2 FYNNEI. CDR3 region: CASRDQGAGENQPQHF. The CDR3 DNA follows: TGTGCCAGCAGGGATCAGGGGGCTGGGGAAAATCAGCCCCAGCATTTT.

This clone was seen more than once but under ten times. The chain is built from TRBV29-1 and TRBJ1-1; 10 positions agree with TRBD1. CDR1 is SQVTM and CDR2 is ANQGSEA in the germline V gene. This CDR3 is built from 13 residues. J lost 1 base, V lost 7 bases, and 3 bases had no gene match. The CDR3 here is CSARTGGNTEAFF. CDR3 DNA: TGCAGCGCAAGGACAGGGGGGAACACTGAAGCTTTCTTT. The full variable domain, with the rest looked up from reference TRBV29-1 and TRBJ1-1, is SAVISQKPSRDICQRGTSLTIQCQVDSQVTMMFWYRQQPGQSLTLIATANQGSEATYESGFVIDKFPISRPNLTFSTLTVSNMSPEDSSIYLCSARTGGNTEAFFGQGTRLTVV.

V usage is TRBV27 and J usage is TRBJ2-1; 11 bases line up with TRBD2. Trimming took 6 bases from V and 11 from J; bases not matched to a gene: 9. Germline lookup yields CDR1 MNHEY and CDR2 SMNVEV (reference sequence). The CDR3 totals 14 residues. CDR3 loop: CASSFGTSGYQQFF. The CDR3 DNA reads as TGTGCCAGCAGCTTCGGGACTAGCGGATACCAGCAGTTCTTC.

The rearrangement joins TRBV11-1 to TRBJ1-2; D is perhaps TRBD1 (5 bases). CDR1 is SGHAT, CDR2 FQDESV, per germline (reference sequence). This CDR3 has 13 residues. With 2 bases removed from V and 8 bases from J, the gap between germline ends came to 12 bases. This CDR3 is CASSLTGLEGYTF. The CDR3 region has the DNA TGTGCCAGCAGCTTAACAGGATTGGAGGGCTACACCTTC. The variable domain in full, with the rest retrieved from reference TRBV11-1 and TRBJ1-2, is EAEVAQSPRYKITEKSQAVAFWCDPISGHATLYWYRQILGQGPELLVQFQDESVVDDSQLPKDRFSAERLKGVDSTLKIQPAELGDSAMYLCASSLTGLEGYTFGSGTRLTVV.

The genes are TRBV12-3 or TRBV12-4 and TRBJ1-2; tentatively, D is TRBD1 (5 bases). Trimming took 6 bases from V and 5 from J, leaving 13 bases between them. The CDR3 is 13 residues long. The CDR3 nucleotides are TGTGCCAGCAGCCGCGACAAGGGGTATGGCTACACCTTC. Its protein product is CASSRDKGYGYTF.

The chain employs TRBV7-2 and TRBJ2-3; maybe TRBD2 (6 bases). Germline loops: CDR1 SGHTA, CDR2 FQGNSA. The CDR3 has 15 residues. Trimming removed 5 bases from V and 4 bases from J, with 16 bases in between. In DNA form, the CDR3 reads TGTGCCAGCAGCCTCTCAGCGGGTCTTGCAGATACGCAGTATTTT. It translates to CASSLSAGLADTQYF.

The chain employs TRBV9 and TRBJ2-7, with 7 bases lining up with TRBD2. J lost 6 bases, V lost 3 bases, and 6 bases had no gene match. The CDR3 consists of 13 residues. From germline, CDR1 is SGDLS and CDR2 YYNGEE. This CDR3 is CASSAGGSREQYF. Here the CDR3 DNA reads TGTGCCAGCAGCGCGGGGGGAAGTCGCGAGCAGTACTTC.

The rearrangement links TRBV7-2 to TRBJ2-7, with 7 bases identical to TRBD2. The junction had 8 bases not matched to a gene; V was cut back by 2 bases and J by 1 base. Germline assignment: CDR1 SGHTA and CDR2 FQGNSA. This CDR3 has 16 amino acids. In nucleotides, the CDR3 is TGTGCCAGCAGCTTAACAGCGGGATTAGGGTCCTACGAGCAGTACTTC. Its translation is CASSLTAGLGSYEQYF.

The chain recombines TRBV21-1 with TRBJ2-7; the table's D call, TRBD1, was not checked against the DNA. TRBV21-1 is reported as a pseudogene. The CDR3 extends over 17 amino acids. The CDR3 coding sequence is TGTGCCAGCAGCAAATCCTTAAATGTGGCAGGGGGTCGCGAGCAGTACTTC. As protein: CASSKSLNVAGGREQYF.

The CDR3 sequence is CASSELAGMEDTQYF. The CDR3 bases are TGTGCCAGTAGTGAGCTAGCGGGCATGGAAGATACGCAGTATTTT. The rearrangement joins TRBV19 to TRBJ2-3; TRBD2 aligns across 8 bases. V was clipped by 5 bases and J by 5 bases; unmatched bases: 9. The CDR3 runs 15 residues. CDR1 and CDR2 from the germline V gene are LNHDA and SQIVND (reference sequence). The full variable domain, rest sourced from reference TRBV19 and TRBJ2-3, is DGGITQSPKYLFRKEGQNVTLSCEQNLNHDAMYWYRQDPGQGLRLIYYSQIVNDFQKGDIAEGYSVSREKKESFPLTVTSAQKNPTAFYLCASSELAGMEDTQYFGPGTRLTVL.

The DNA of the CDR3 is TGCAGCGTAATGTACCAGGGCCTCCAAGAGACCCAGTACTTC. Translating it yields CSVMYQGLQETQYF. This sequence joins TRBV29-1 and TRBJ2-5, with a possible D match to TRBD1 (5 bases). Trimming stripped 6 bases from V and 1 base from J, with 15 bases between. Germline V gene data show CDR1 as SQVTM and CDR2 as ANQGSEA. This CDR3 is built from 14 residues.